A selection of T cell receptor beta chains follows, all from one sample in a study of CD8 T cells in Susac syndrome. TCRdb re-called the immunoSEQ multiplex PCR reads with MiXCR, one entry per CDR3 protein. The sample contains about 120,000 distinct CDR3 sequences, just under 95% of which appear only once. Sequenced: CD8+ T cells from PBMCs. These receptors were obtained from a human donor with Susac syndrome. Each CDR3 is given with its conserved first and last residue. The D gene is left open where the match is weak. Clone sizes are given selectively: once, few, many, or a class where the clone is expanded.

CDR3 DNA | CDR3 protein | J gene | D gene | clone size | V gene
TGTGCCAGCACCATTACTAGCAATGAGCAGTTCTTC | CASTITSNEQFF | TRBJ2-1 | - | - | TRBV2
TGCAGCGTGACCACGAGTCAGATTACTAACTATGGCTACACCTTC | CSVTTSQITNYGYTF | TRBJ1-2 | - | - | TRBV29-1
TGCAGCGTACTCCCGGGACATTCCTACGAGCAGTACTTC | CSVLPGHSYEQYF | TRBJ2-7 | - | - | TRBV29-1
TGTGCCAGCAGCCCACCGACCGGCCCGGAGCAGTTCTTC | CASSPPTGPEQFF | TRBJ2-1 | - | - | TRBV7-9
TGTGCTAGCAGCTTGGGACCCCGGACGGAGCAGTTCTTC | CASSLGPRTEQFF | TRBJ2-1 | - | - | TRBV7-7
TGTGCCAGCAGCGTAGAAGGGCATTACGAGCAGTACTTC | CASSVEGHYEQYF | TRBJ2-7 | - | - | TRBV9
TGTGCCAGCAGCGACAACGAGCAGTACTTC | CASSDNEQYF | TRBJ2-7 | - | few | TRBV2
TGTGCCAGCAGCCCGCGGGACGGTTCCTACGAGCAGTACTTC | CASSPRDGSYEQYF | TRBJ2-7 | - | - | TRBV7-9
TGCAGCGTTCTCTCCTCGGGAACTGAAGCTTTCTTT | CSVLSSGTEAFF | TRBJ1-1 | - | - | TRBV29-1
TGTGCCGTGGGACAGGGCACCTATAATTCACCCCTCCACTTT | CAVGQGTYNSPLHF | TRBJ1-6 | TRBD1 | - | TRBV27
TGTGCCAGCAGCTTGGGGGGGGTCTCCTACAATGAGCAGTTCTTC | CASSLGGVSYNEQFF | TRBJ2-1 | - | - | TRBV5-6
TGCAGTGCTTCCAGGGGGCGGGCCACCCATGGCTACACCTTC | CSASRGRATHGYTF | TRBJ1-2 | TRBD1 | once | TRBV20-1
TGTGCCAGCTCACCCCGGGACAGGGGTAGCGAGACCCAGTACTTC | CASSPRDRGSETQYF | TRBJ2-5 | TRBD1 | - | TRBV18
TGTGCCACCAGTGATGCCGACAGGCCCTACAATGAGCAGTTCTTC | CATSDADRPYNEQFF | TRBJ2-1 | - | - | TRBV24-1
TGTGCCAGCAGCTCTCGAGTCACCGGGGAGCTGTTTTTT | CASSSRVTGELFF | TRBJ2-2 | - | - | TRBV11-2
TGTGCCTGGGGGGGACAAGAGACCCAGTACTTC | CAWGGQETQYF | TRBJ2-5 | - | - | TRBV30
TGTGCCAGCACCCGGGACACGTATCAGCCCCAGCATTTT | CASTRDTYQPQHF | TRBJ1-5 | - | - | TRBV12-3/TRBV12-4
TGTGCCAGCAGCTTAGAGAGAGGCAGGTCAGATACGCAGTATTTT | CASSLERGRSDTQYF | TRBJ2-3 | - | - | TRBV11-2
TGTGCCACCAGCAGAGATTTGATAGCGGGGGGCAAGGAGACCCAGTACTTC | CATSRDLIAGGKETQYF | TRBJ2-5 | TRBD2 | - | TRBV15
TGTGCCACCGGGACCGGGACAGGGGACTACGAGCAGTACTTC | CATGTGTGDYEQYF | TRBJ2-7 | TRBD1 | - | TRBV12-3/TRBV12-4
TGCAGTGCTACCCGGGACACTAACTACGAGCAGTACTTC | CSATRDTNYEQYF | TRBJ2-7 | - | - | TRBV20-1
TGTGCCAGCAGCCAAGGGGACGATGGCTACACCTTC | CASSQGDDGYTF | TRBJ1-2 | - | - | TRBV13
TGTGCCAGCAGCTGGGGACAGCCCTGGGAGCTGTTTTTT | CASSWGQPWELFF | TRBJ2-2 | TRBD1 | - | TRBV11-2
TGCAGCGTTAAAGATCCAGGTCAGACGGGGGACACCGGGGAGCTGTTTTTT | CSVKDPGQTGDTGELFF | TRBJ2-2 | - | - | TRBV29-1
TGTGCCAGCAGCCTGACGGTTTATAGCAATCAGCCCCAGCATTTT | CASSLTVYSNQPQHF | TRBJ1-5 | - | - | TRBV12-3/TRBV12-4
TGTGCCAGCAGCGAGTGGGGGGAACTAGCGGGGTACCAAGAGACCCAGTACTTC | CASSEWGELAGYQETQYF | TRBJ2-5 | TRBD2 | once | TRBV5-4
TGTGCCAGCAGTGGAAACAGGGAGACTAACTATGGCTACACCTTC | CASSGNRETNYGYTF | TRBJ1-2 | - | - | TRBV25-1
TGTGCCAGCAACCACTGGGCGGGGGGGGCAGATACGCAGTATTTT | CASNHWAGGADTQYF | TRBJ2-3 | TRBD2 | - | TRBV5-6
TGTGCCAGCAGCTTAGCCACGGGGGGGGACTATGGCTACACCTTC | CASSLATGGDYGYTF | TRBJ1-2 | - | - | TRBV13
TGTGCCAGCAGTGACAGCAGCTCCTACAATGAGCAGTTCTTC | CASSDSSSYNEQFF | TRBJ2-1 | - | - | TRBV12-3/TRBV12-4
TGTGCCAGCAGTTTATCAGGGGCCCCGTACGAGCAGTACTTC | CASSLSGAPYEQYF | TRBJ2-7 | - | - | TRBV27
TGCAGTGCTAGCCTCAGGGACTACGAGCAGTACTTC | CSASLRDYEQYF | TRBJ2-7 | - | - | TRBV20-1
TGCGCCAGCAGTTACCTGGTGCGGGATAACACCGGGGAGCTGTTTTTT | CASSYLVRDNTGELFF | TRBJ2-2 | - | - | TRBV23-1
TGTGCTAGTGGTTTAGGGGACTATGCGAACACCGGGGAGCTGTTTTTT | CASGLGDYANTGELFF | TRBJ2-2 | TRBD2 | - | TRBV12-5
TGTGCCAGCAGCCGCTTGGACAGCCAATCCTACGAGCAGTACTTC | CASSRLDSQSYEQYF | TRBJ2-7 | - | - | TRBV6-5
TGTGCCAGCAGCGACGAATTGAGGACCGGGGAGCTGTTTTTT | CASSDELRTGELFF | TRBJ2-2 | - | - | TRBV5-6
TGTGCCAGCAGCCAAGACACAGCTCATGGCTACACCTTC | CASSQDTAHGYTF | TRBJ1-2 | - | - | TRBV16
TGTGCCACCAGCAGCGGGACACCTGGAAACACCATATATTTT | CATSSGTPGNTIYF | TRBJ1-3 | - | - | TRBV15
TGTGCCACCCTGGGGTCGGTGTGGGTGAACACTGAAGCTTTCTTT | CATLGSVWVNTEAFF | TRBJ1-1 | - | - | TRBV12-3/TRBV12-4
TGTGCCAGCAGACCCCCCCTCCCCTACGAGCAGTACTTC | CASRPPLPYEQYF | TRBJ2-7 | - | - | TRBV5-6
TGTGCCAGCAGCTTATGGAACGGGGGGACTGGTAGCAATGAGCAGTTCTTC | CASSLWNGGTGSNEQFF | TRBJ2-1 | TRBD2 | - | TRBV11-3
TGCGCCAGCAGCCGCCTGGGGACCTACGAGCAGTACTTC | CASSRLGTYEQYF | TRBJ2-7 | - | once | TRBV10-2
TGTGCCAGCACTCTTGAGAATGAGCAGTTCTTC | CASTLENEQFF | TRBJ2-1 | - | once | TRBV25-1
TGTGCCAGCAGAGGGGGCGAGCAGTACTTC | CASRGGEQYF | TRBJ2-7 | - | once | TRBV2
TGTGCCAGCACCCACACCGGGGAGCTGTTTTTT | CASTHTGELFF | TRBJ2-2 | - | - | TRBV3-1
TGTGCCAGCAGCCCAAAGGCGTCCGTAGCCAAAAACATTCAGTACTTC | CASSPKASVAKNIQYF | TRBJ2-4 | - | - | TRBV5-4
TGCAGCGTTCGCGGGGCGGCCGGGGAGCTGTTTTTT | CSVRGAAGELFF | TRBJ2-2 | - | - | TRBV29-1